This entry lists 9 T cell receptor beta chains sequenced from one sample in a study of blood T cells in healthy people across ages. Together with a sample-barcoded 5' primer, a J-beta primer mix was included in a second PCR lasting about 7 to 11 cycles. TCRdb re-called the 5' RACE reads through MiXCR, storing one row per CDR3 protein. The sample shows 1.5 million to 2 million distinct CDR3 sequences, 49% of them seen only once. Sequenced sample: blood. The receptor source for this set is a woman in her thirties or forties in good health.

With respect to this clonotype: At one boundary the junction diverges from the germline segment, which might be a read error. CDR3 loop: CASSLHPGELFF. In nucleotides, the CDR3 is TGTGCTAGCAGCCTCCATCCCGGGGAGCTGTTTTTT. The rearrangement links TRBV7-7 to TRBJ2-2; no firm D call. The CDR3 covers 12 residues. The germline gives CDR1 SSHAT, CDR2 FNYEAQ (reference sequence).

This chain connects TRBV14 to TRBJ1-6, with a tentative D call TRBD1 (6 bases). The germline V gene has CDR1 SGHDN and CDR2 FVKESK. V lost 0 bases and J 3 bases, leaving 15 bases between the germline ends. The CDR3 loop spans 18 amino acids. The CDR3 DNA sequence: TGTGCCAGCAGCCAAGATGTCGCCGGGACATACTATAATTCACCCCTCCACTTT. Amino acid sequence: CASSQDVAGTYYNSPLHF.

The V call is TRBV6-1, the J call TRBJ2-7; D not resolved. Germline V gives CDR1 MNHNS, CDR2 SASEGT. The V and J ends lost 0 bases and 3 bases respectively, with 15 bases between them. The CDR3 runs to 16 residues. The CDR3 DNA follows: TGTGCCAGCAGTGAAGCATTAAGCCTAAGAGGCTACGAGCAGTACTTC. Translating gives CASSEALSLRGYEQYF.

The chain recombines TRBV7-6 with TRBJ2-5; TRBD1 matches at 8 bases. Germline assignment: CDR1 SGHVS and CDR2 FNYEAQ. The CDR3 runs 18 residues. Germline trimming cut 2 bases from V and 2 bases from J; bases unmatched to any gene: 13. CDR3 sequence reads: CASSLIGQGANGQETQYF. Here the CDR3 DNA reads TGTGCCAGCAGCTTAATCGGGCAGGGGGCAAACGGACAAGAGACCCAGTACTTC.

The J gene is TRBJ2-1, the V gene TRBV6-5; 7 nucleotides line up with TRBD1. From germline, CDR1 is MNHEY and CDR2 SVGAGI. V trimming: 4 bases; J trimming: 7 bases; junction bases outside the gene matches: 10. This CDR3 is 15 amino acids long. The DNA of the CDR3 is TGTGCCAGCAGTTTAGCTCCGGGACAGACAAATGAGCAGTTCTTC. It codes for CASSLAPGQTNEQFF.

V and J are TRBV6-5 and TRBJ1-2; D is perhaps TRBD1 (5 bases). The CDR3 contains 13 residues. The germline gives CDR1 MNHEY, CDR2 SVGAGI. Between the trimmed V and J ends, which lost 6 bases and 7 bases, there was a span of 15 bases. Here the CDR3 reads CASRPQGMRGYTF. CDR3 nucleotide sequence: TGTGCCAGCAGGCCTCAGGGAATGCGTGGCTACACCTTC.

The chain has TRBV6-5 and TRBJ2-1; 13 bases are a match to TRBD2. V lost 0 bases and J lost 5; bases outside the gene matches: 4. Germline CDR1 is MNHEY and CDR2 is SVGAGI. The CDR3 has 17 amino acids. The CDR3 nucleotides read TGTGCCAGCAGTTACTCCCCGACTAGCGGGGGGAACAATGAGCAGTTCTTC. Translating it yields CASSYSPTSGGNNEQFF.

The J gene is TRBJ2-3, the V gene TRBV6-1; D possibly uses TRBD1 or TRBD2 (5 bases each). V was shortened by 4 bases and J by 5 bases, with 19 bases between the two germline ends. Germline CDR1 MNHNS, CDR2 SASEGT. This CDR3 has 16 residues. The CDR3 region is CASSVGGDGYGDTQYF. In nucleotides, the CDR3 is TGTGCCAGCAGTGTCGGTGGGGACGGATACGGAGATACGCAGTATTTT.

This chain links TRBV4-2 with TRBJ2-1, with 8 bases fitting TRBD1. This CDR3 has 16 residues. CDR1 LGHNA and CDR2 YNFKEQ come from the germline V gene. The ends lost 3 bases at V and 2 bases at J; junction bases unmatched: 6. CDR3: CASSHAGTGAYNEQFF. The CDR3 region has the DNA TGTGCCAGCAGCCATGCCGGGACAGGCGCCTACAATGAGCAGTTCTTC.